This T cell receptor (beta chain) comes out of a study of blood T cells in healthy people across ages. Each of the donors had about 9.9 milliliters of peripheral blood drawn into EDTA-treated Vacutainer tubes. CDR1 is SGHRS and CDR2 is YFSETQ in the germline V gene. V lost 4 bases and J lost 6, with 11 bases in between. The CDR3 spans 13 residues. Then a second PCR, running roughly 7 to 12 cycles, was carried out with a sample-barcoded 5' primer and a J-beta primer mix. All samples gave at least 3 million CDR3-containing paired-end reads. TCRdb reprocessed the 5' RACE reads via MiXCR and lists one record per CDR3 protein. The data show over 600,000 distinct CDR3 sequences, around half seen once. Notes on this clonotype: Its antigen is unidentified.

General observations from the study: Diversity estimates drawn from one million T cells were deemed underestimates. PBMCs went unsorted, and a conclusive naive versus antigen-experienced comparison was therefore prevented.

The source material was blood. The TCR was taken from a man aged 80 or over in good health. The chain recombines TRBV5-1 with TRBJ2-1; the D is unclear. The CDR3 DNA reads as TGCGCCAGCAGCGACACGGCCAGCAATGAGCAGTTCTTC. The encoded protein is CASSDTASNEQFF.